This is a list of T cell receptor beta chains from one sample in a study of shared clonotypes between healthy human individuals. TCRdb's table, derived via immunoSEQ multiplex PCR, lists solely in-frame clones and lacks some. The data hold some 2 million clones, with about 95% observed a single time. The specimen sequenced was naive CD8+ T cells sorted from blood. The origin of the receptors is a man in his late teens or twenties in good health. The CDR3 runs from the conserved cysteine through the conserved F or W.

v_call	cdr3_aa
TRBV4-1	CASSHPGLAGENIQYF
TRBV6-1	CASSEVGIGDATHF
TRBV4-1	CASSQNGGEQYF
TRBV15	CATSKENGIQQGDEQFF
TRBV7-2	CASSLDGPDPNYGYTF
TRBV19	CASSSGTSYADEQYF
TRBV5-1	CASRGTAYEQYF
TRBV18	CASSGLVSETQYF
TRBV4-3	CASSEKGEGQGNGYTF
TRBV7-6	CASAYSGANVLTF
TRBV29-1	CSVEGGSGFSYNEQFF
TRBV29-1	CSVLESSYNEQFF
TRBV7-3	CASSPTRECAGPTKEQYF
TRBV6-5	CASSYSSTNLQETQYF
TRBV6-1	CASSGMDRGYEQYF
TRBV10-2	CASKGPTEPDRSTDTQYF
TRBV5-6	CASSFPGNEQYF
TRBV5-6	CASGSGDSFYEQYF
TRBV27	CASRPDGGSGNTIYF
TRBV27	CASSLTVSYEQYF
TRBV7-9	CASSLVRENYEQYF
TRBV9	CASSVGVGSYEQYF
TRBV13	CASSFGPTYEQYF
TRBV19	CASSILAGGLYNEQFF
TRBV9	CASREGEATGELFF
TRBV27	CASSLSRGSGVWETQYF
TRBV2	CASSDVGGSTDTQYF
TRBV7-9	CASSMTSVAGELFF
TRBV2	CASRDRANQPQHF
TRBV13	CASSRSGTEQYF
TRBV5-1	CASSFITGAIDGYTF
TRBV29-1	CSVSGVPSHTQYF
TRBV14	CASSQLDSNYGYTF
TRBV9	CASSSQGGRETQYF
TRBV19	CASTTVGGTGELFF
TRBV5-1	CASSLVPAGEYNEQFF
TRBV5-1	CASSRGDEQFF
TRBV5-1	CASSFSPAGEQETQYF
TRBV4-1	CASSQEGDGYQPQHF